The next 7 T cell receptor beta chains were all read from a single sample in a study of blood T cell repertoires in COVID-19. TCRdb's copy holds only in-frame clones and misses some; the assay was immunoSEQ multiplex PCR. This table has 98,000 or so clones, approximately 88% appearing once. The material sequenced was peripheral blood. The receptors derive from a man aged 60 to 75 with COVID-19, enrolled during active disease.

The chain combines TRBV30 with TRBJ1-4; the D gene is possibly TRBD1 (6 bases). The germline gives CDR1 GTSNPN, CDR2 SVGIG (reference sequence). Trimming took off 0 bases at V and 0 bases at J, with 8 bases between the two ends. CDR3 size: 15 residues. The CDR3 spells CAWSVQGATNEKLFF. CDR3 bases: TGTGCCTGGAGTGTACAGGGTGCAACTAATGAAAAACTGTTTTTT.

This clone is a singleton in its sample. The chain uses TRBV20-1 and TRBJ1-5; D is uncertain. V gave up 3 bases and J gave up 0 bases, with 9 bases separating them. The germline V gene has CDR1 DFQATT and CDR2 SNEGSKA (reference sequence). The CDR3 consists of 14 residues. CDR3 nucleotide sequence: TGCAGTGCTAGTATTTTACTTAGCAATCAGCCCCAGCATTTT. It yields the protein CSASILLSNQPQHF.

This clone occurred once. The chain combines TRBV19 with TRBJ1-4; TRBD1 might be the D (6 bases). Per the germline V gene, CDR1 is LNHDA and CDR2 is SQIVND (reference sequence). V shed 6 bases and J shed 7 bases, with 15 bases lying between them. This CDR3 comprises 14 residues. CDR3 protein: CASSRTQGGEKLFF. The CDR3 region has the DNA TGTGCCAGTAGCCGAACACAGGGTGGTGAAAAACTGTTTTTT.

The rearrangement uses TRBV4-3 and TRBJ2-7, with a weak D call TRBD2 (5 bases). V shed 0 bases and J shed 0 bases, with 6 bases lying between them. This CDR3 region has 14 residues. Germline loops: CDR1 LGHNA, CDR2 YSLEER. CDR3 DNA: TGCGCCAGCAGCCAAGATACTAGCTCCTACGAGCAGTACTTC. It is translated as CASSQDTSSYEQYF.

V is TRBV6-2 or TRBV6-3 and J is TRBJ1-6; 7 bases line up with TRBD1. CDR1 MNHEY and CDR2 SVGEGT come from the germline V gene. Trimming removed 0 bases from V and 4 bases from J; junction bases left unmatched: 6. The length of the CDR3 is 17 residues. The DNA of the CDR3 is TGTGCCAGCAGTTACTCGACAGGGCCCGCATATAATTCACCCCTCCACTTT. Translation: CASSYSTGPAYNSPLHF.

The gene calls are TRBV11-2 and TRBJ1-5; D is unclear. Germline CDR1 is SGHAT and CDR2 is FQNNGV. There are 17 residues in the CDR3. Trimming cost V 1 base and J 6 bases, with 19 bases left between them. CDR3 nucleotide sequence: TGTGCCAGCAGCTTAGCGGGCTCGGGGTTGGGCGGTCAGCCCCAGCATTTT. Protein product: CASSLAGSGLGGQPQHF.

This chain links TRBV4-1 with TRBJ2-3; TRBD1 agrees at 7 bases. The J segment lost 2 bases and the V segment lost 2 bases, leaving 4 bases of the junction unmatched. The CDR3 is 15 residues long. CDR1 is MGHRA and CDR2 is YSYEKL in the germline V gene. The CDR3 region is CASSQTGTVTDTQYF. CDR3 DNA sequence: TGCGCCAGCAGCCAAACCGGGACAGTCACAGATACGCAGTATTTT.